The T cell receptor beta chain described here comes from a study of beta chain features in type 1 diabetes. Across the study: Examination spanned about 99 million sorted cells from all samples. Study-wide results and caveats: For cells with high TCR expression, cDNA sequencing could yield over-representation. When Type 1 diabetes patients were examined, their TCRB CDR3s proved moderately but significantly shorter in all four CD4+ subsets.

Reverse transcribing all isolated RNA meant expressed TCRB transcripts were sequenced. Sequencing used immunoSEQ multiplex PCR; TCRdb keeps in-frame clones, though not all of them. Of about 320,000 clones listed, 14% are singletons. This clone has just a few counts. The antigen is not known. V shed 6 bases and J shed 6 bases, with 15 bases lying between them. The CDR3 spans 14 residues. This sequence joins TRBV23-1 and TRBJ1-5; D gene unclear. TRBV23-1 counts as an open reading frame of uncertain function. This receptor was taken from a man younger than 40 in good health. Sequencing was carried out using central memory CD4+ T cells from blood. CDR3 protein: CASSQDLAVQPQHF. CDR3 bases: TGCGCCAGCAGCCAAGATCTTGCGGTTCAGCCCCAGCATTTT.